The 20 T cell receptor beta chains below all came from one sample that was sequenced in a study of regulatory T cells (dated by TCRdb to the late 2010s). What the research found in general, with its limitations: Hydrophobic residues at CDR3 positions 6 and 7 were enriched in conventional CD4+ T cells from CD3G-deficient patients, which suggests more self-reactive specificities.

To prepare the library, the immunoSEQ multiplex PCR assay was applied. The multiplex PCR relied on 52 forward TRBV primers and 13 reverse TRBJ primers, and amplification bias was corrected through assay-based and computational methods. As stored in TCRdb, this immuneACCESS dataset retains in-frame rearrangements with V and J assigned. A fraction of the clones does not appear; measured against another copy, unresolved V genes explain less than half of the discrepancy, and the remainder lacks a known reason. The sample contains about 30,000 clones, 85% to 95% of them found a single time. The top ten hold roughly 1.6% of the sample. These receptors are not linked to any known antigen. Sequences were obtained from conventional CD4+ T cells sorted from blood. These receptors originate from a person in their late teens or twenties with CD3G deficiency.

The J gene is TRBJ1-4, the V gene TRBV18; D gene unclear. From germline, CDR1 is KGHSH and CDR2 LQKENI. V was cut by 5 bases and J by 0 bases, with 13 bases left in between. The CDR3 runs to 16 residues. CDR3: CASSFNRAPTNEKLFF. In DNA, the CDR3 is TGTGCCAGCTCATTTAACCGAGCCCCAACTAATGAAAAACTGTTTTTT.

The rearrangement uses TRBV19 and TRBJ2-2; 10 bases are shared with TRBD2. The CDR3 runs 15 residues. After removal of 6 bases from V and 6 bases from J, the junction contained 7 bases not matched to a gene. Germline CDR1 and CDR2: LNHDA and SQIVND (reference sequence). CDR3 nucleotides: TGTGCCAGTAGAAAGCGGGAGGGAGGAGCCGGGGAGCTGTTTTTT. It specifies CASRKREGGAGELFF.

The chain couples TRBV5-1 to TRBJ2-3, with D perhaps matching TRBD1 or TRBD2 (5 bases each). V shed 0 bases and J shed 6 bases, with 17 bases lying between them. Per the germline V gene, CDR1 is SGHRS and CDR2 is YFSETQ. The CDR3 is 16 amino acids. The CDR3 spells CASSLGGAWRRDTQYF. In nucleotides, the CDR3 is TGCGCCAGCAGCTTGGGGGGCGCCTGGAGGAGGGATACGCAGTATTTT.

V usage is TRBV29-1 and J usage is TRBJ1-2; the match to TRBD1 covers 8 bases. J gave up 5 bases and V 3 bases, and 5 bases lay outside the gene matches. The germline CDR1 and CDR2 sequences are SQVTM and ANQGSEA. This CDR3 contains 13 residues. The DNA for the CDR3 is TGCAGCGTTGACCTGGACAGGGATTATGGCTACACCTTC. Protein sequence: CSVDLDRDYGYTF. Looking up the rest from reference TRBV29-1 and TRBJ1-2 gives the full variable domain: SAVISQKPSRDICQRGTSLTIQCQVDSQVTMMFWYRQQPGQSLTLIATANQGSEATYESGFVIDKFPISRPNLTFSTLTVSNMSPEDSSIYLCSVDLDRDYGYTFGSGTRLTVV.

The chain links TRBV5-4 to TRBJ2-3, with D tentatively TRBD2 (5 bases). The CDR3 contains 15 residues. Deletions cut 4 bases from V and 3 bases from J, with 15 bases between. Germline-derived CDR1 and CDR2 are SGHNT and YYREEE (reference sequence). The chain's CDR3 is CASSPDRRGTDTQYF. In DNA form, the CDR3 reads TGTGCCAGCAGCCCGGACCGGCGAGGGACAGATACGCAGTATTTT.

This clone was recorded only once. V and J are TRBV4-3 and TRBJ2-5; TRBD2 aligns across 9 bases. CDR3 length: 19 residues. V was clipped by 0 bases and J by 3 bases; unmatched bases: 14. The V gene's germline CDR1 is LGHNA and CDR2 YSLEER. CDR3 residues: CASSQDVGPTSGAKETQYF. The CDR3 DNA is TGCGCCAGCAGCCAAGATGTTGGACCGACTAGCGGAGCCAAAGAGACCCAGTACTTC.

The chain links TRBV5-1 to TRBJ2-1; tentative D call: TRBD2 (7 bases). This CDR3 is built from 15 residues. The V end was cut by 4 bases, the J end by 5 bases, with 16 bases between. From germline, CDR1 is SGHRS and CDR2 YFSETQ. CDR3 amino acids: CASSGGGGSDNEQFF. CDR3 coding DNA: TGCGCCAGCAGCGGCGGGGGCGGGTCCGACAATGAGCAGTTCTTC.

The gene calls are TRBV5-1 and TRBJ2-4; possible D gene TRBD1, 5 bases. From germline, CDR1 is SGHRS and CDR2 YFSETQ. Trimming took 4 bases from V and 6 from J, leaving 17 bases between them. The CDR3 has 15 residues. The chain's CDR3 is CASSLGAGIGNIQYF. CDR3 coding DNA: TGCGCCAGCAGCCTAGGGGCTGGGATAGGAAACATTCAGTACTTC.

The V gene is TRBV28, the J gene TRBJ2-3, with D hard to call. Germline V gene lookup returns CDR1 MDHEN and CDR2 SYDVKM. The CDR3 sequence is 11 residues long. Trimming shortened V by 5 bases and J by 9 bases, and 9 bases separated the two germline ends. CDR3 coding DNA: TGTGCCAGCAGTCAGGAGTACACGCAGTATTTT. This codes for CASSQEYTQYF.

This chain uses TRBV5-1 with TRBJ2-6, with 10 nucleotides matching TRBD1. The CDR3 covers 17 residues. CDR1 and CDR2 (germline): SGHRS, YFSETQ. The ends lost 4 bases at V and 4 bases at J; junction bases unmatched: 8. As DNA, the CDR3 is TGCGCCAGCAGCCCAACCGGGACAGGGGTAGGGGCCAACGTCCTGACTTTC. It specifies CASSPTGTGVGANVLTF. The complete variable domain, with remaining parts taken from reference TRBV5-1 and TRBJ2-6, reads KAGVTQTPRYLIKTRGQQVTLSCSPISGHRSVSWYQQTPGQGLQFLFEYFSETQRNKGNFPGRFSGRQFSNSRSEMNVSTLELGDSALYLCASSPTGTGVGANVLTFGAGSRLTVL.

V is TRBV9 and J is TRBJ1-3; D is uncertain. CDR3 length equals 18 residues. Germline CDR1 and CDR2: SGDLS and YYNGEE. Trimming removed 0 bases from V and 0 bases from J, with 16 bases in between. CDR3 DNA sequence: TGTGCCAGCAGCGTAGCGGAGCCAGAAAACCCCTCTGGAAACACCATATATTTT. Encoded protein: CASSVAEPENPSGNTIYF.

CDR3 coding DNA: TGTGCCAGTACCCCGACAGGGTTCTACACTGAAGCTTTCTTT. It yields the protein CASTPTGFYTEAFF. The V call is TRBV19, the J call TRBJ1-1; 7 nucleotides agree with TRBD1. The trim removed 7 bases at V and 3 bases at J, leaving 8 bases unmatched. This CDR3 has 14 amino acids. Germline CDR1 LNHDA, CDR2 SQIVND (reference sequence).

This clone was picked up one time. As DNA, the CDR3 is TGTGCCAGTAGTACGAGAATTATGGAGACCCAGTACTTC. This sequence encodes CASSTRIMETQYF. This chain uses TRBV19 with TRBJ2-5; D gene unclear. Germline V gene data show CDR1 as LNHDA and CDR2 as SQIVND (reference sequence). The CDR3 runs to 13 residues. V was shortened by 4 bases and J by 5 bases, with 11 bases between the two germline ends.

The chain uses TRBV19 and TRBJ1-1; weak D call: TRBD1 (5 bases). V was cut by 4 bases and J by 3 bases, with 9 bases left in between. This CDR3 is 13 amino acids long. CDR1 LNHDA and CDR2 SQIVND come from the germline V gene (reference sequence). The CDR3 region has the DNA TGTGCCAGTAGTAAGGGGTACGACACTGAAGCTTTCTTT. Translated, it gives CASSKGYDTEAFF.

The V call is TRBV19, the J call TRBJ1-1; D call uncertain. The CDR3 covers 14 residues. Germline CDR1 reads LNHDA; CDR2 reads SQIVND (reference sequence). Between the trimmed V and J ends, which lost 4 bases and 0 bases, there was a span of 9 bases. In nucleotides, the CDR3 is TGTGCCAGTAGTAAAGGCGGCATGAACACTGAAGCTTTCTTT. Translation: CASSKGGMNTEAFF. Complete variable domain (other parts from reference TRBV19 and TRBJ1-1): DGGITQSPKYLFRKEGQNVTLSCEQNLNHDAMYWYRQDPGQGLRLIYYSQIVNDFQKGDIAEGYSVSREKKESFPLTVTSAQKNPTAFYLCASSKGGMNTEAFFGQGTRLTVV.

This clone was observed once. This chain joins TRBV7-8 and TRBJ2-2; D might be TRBD1 (5 bases). The V end was cut by 5 bases, the J end by 6 bases, with 19 bases between. The CDR3 length is 16 residues. CDR1 and CDR2 (germline): SGHVS, FQNEAQ. CDR3 amino acids: CASSPSGRTVPGELFF. Here the CDR3 DNA reads TGTGCCAGCAGCCCTTCAGGGCGGACGGTACCCGGGGAGCTGTTTTTT.

V and J are TRBV19 and TRBJ1-5, with no clear D. The V end lost 5 bases, the J end lost 2 bases, and 19 bases lay between the germline ends. The CDR3 covers 17 residues. In germline, CDR1 is LNHDA, CDR2 SQIVND (reference sequence). The CDR3: CASSSGPKYKGNQPQHF. The CDR3, as DNA: TGTGCCAGTAGTTCCGGGCCTAAATATAAGGGCAATCAGCCCCAGCATTTT.

The chain carries TRBV7-9 and TRBJ2-3; no reliable D call. CDR1 SEHNR and CDR2 FQNEAQ come from the germline V gene (reference sequence). V was trimmed by 5 bases and J by 2 bases, leaving 11 bases between them. This CDR3 has 14 amino acids. The CDR3 sequence is CASSVTLDTDTQYF. DNA of the CDR3: TGTGCCAGCAGCGTCACCCTAGACACAGATACGCAGTATTTT.

This clone has a single count. The rearrangement joins TRBV7-9 to TRBJ2-5; the D gene is possibly TRBD2 (5 bases). The CDR3 covers 14 residues. CDR1 and CDR2 from the germline V gene are SEHNR and FQNEAQ (reference sequence). V lost 5 bases, J lost 4 bases, and 14 bases lay in between. The CDR3 loop is CASSRTRDGETQYF. The CDR3 region has the DNA TGTGCCAGCAGCCGAACCCGGGATGGAGAGACCCAGTACTTC.

J is TRBJ1-3 and V is TRBV6-5; D gene unclear. V was clipped by 9 bases and J by 1 base, with 13 bases between them. The CDR3 is made up of 14 amino acids. Germline CDR1 and CDR2: MNHEY and SVGAGI. DNA of the CDR3: TGTGCCAGTGGAAGGACGTCTTCTGGAAACACCATATATTTT. As protein: CASGRTSSGNTIYF.